This is a list of T cell receptor beta chains from one sample in a study of T cells after yellow fever vaccination. TCRdb used MiXCR to reprocess the 5' RACE reads, holding one entry per CDR3 protein. This sample has 250,000 to 300,000 distinct CDR3 sequences, with about 5.2% found just once. The input for sequencing was CD4+ T cells sorted from PBMCs, taken on the day of the yellow fever booster vaccination. All receptors derive from a man aged 18 to 35 who received the YFV17D yellow fever vaccine. CDR3s include the opening cysteine and the closing phenylalanine or tryptophan. Each record gives: J gene, D gene, V gene, clone size, CDR3 protein, CDR3 DNA. A D gene is named only where the DNA matches it firmly. Only part of the rows carry a size: once, few, many, or a class if the clone is expanded.

j_call: TRBJ2-3
d_call: NA
v_call: TRBV7-2
clone_size: few
cdr3_aa: CASALNSPGDTQYF
cdr3_nt: TGTGCCAGCGCACTCAATTCCCCAGGGGATACGCAGTATTTT

j_call: TRBJ1-1
d_call: NA
v_call: TRBV11-2
clone_size: few
cdr3_aa: CASSSPLGVSTEAFF
cdr3_nt: TGTGCCAGCAGCTCCCCGTTGGGGGTGAGCACTGAAGCTTTCTTT

j_call: TRBJ2-5
d_call: NA
v_call: TRBV5-4
clone_size: few
cdr3_aa: CASSRRDGETQYF
cdr3_nt: TGTGCCAGCAGCCGCCGGGACGGCGAGACCCAGTACTTC

j_call: TRBJ2-7
d_call: NA
v_call: TRBV13
clone_size: NA
cdr3_aa: CASSLGPGGGRYEQYF
cdr3_nt: TGTGCCAGCAGCTTAGGCCCTGGGGGCGGAAGGTACGAGCAGTACTTC

j_call: TRBJ2-1
d_call: TRBD1
v_call: TRBV6-5
clone_size: many
cdr3_aa: CASSLDRGPYNEQFF
cdr3_nt: TGTGCCAGCAGCCTCGACAGGGGGCCATACAATGAGCAGTTCTTC

j_call: TRBJ2-3
d_call: NA
v_call: TRBV5-1
clone_size: many
cdr3_aa: CASSRGDSDTQYF
cdr3_nt: TGCGCCAGCAGCCGTGGGGACTCAGATACGCAGTATTTT

j_call: TRBJ2-2
d_call: TRBD2
v_call: TRBV4-2
clone_size: many
cdr3_aa: CASSRKTSGGAYAGELFF
cdr3_nt: TGTGCCAGCAGCCGAAAGACTAGCGGGGGGGCCTATGCCGGGGAGCTGTTTTTT

j_call: TRBJ2-5
d_call: NA
v_call: TRBV20-1
clone_size: few
cdr3_aa: CSAPLGGRGRRKETQYF
cdr3_nt: TGCAGTGCCCCGCTTGGGGGGCGGGGGAGACGGAAAGAGACCCAGTACTTC

j_call: TRBJ2-5
d_call: NA
v_call: TRBV20-1
clone_size: many
cdr3_aa: CSAVATPETQYF
cdr3_nt: TGCAGTGCGGTAGCTACCCCAGAGACCCAGTACTTC

j_call: TRBJ2-5
d_call: NA
v_call: TRBV18
clone_size: few
cdr3_aa: CASSPPVRETQYF
cdr3_nt: TGTGCCAGCTCTCCCCCGGTCCGAGAGACCCAGTACTTC

j_call: TRBJ1-1
d_call: TRBD1
v_call: TRBV4-1
clone_size: few
cdr3_aa: CASSHQGGNTEAFF
cdr3_nt: TGCGCCAGCAGCCACCAGGGGGGGAACACTGAAGCTTTCTTT

j_call: TRBJ2-1
d_call: TRBD1
v_call: TRBV20-1
clone_size: few
cdr3_aa: CSARVRGNEQFF
cdr3_nt: TGCAGTGCTAGAGTCAGGGGGAATGAGCAGTTCTTC

j_call: TRBJ2-7
d_call: NA
v_call: TRBV9
clone_size: many
cdr3_aa: CASSPESSYEQYF
cdr3_nt: TGTGCCAGCAGCCCTGAGAGCTCCTACGAGCAGTACTTC

j_call: TRBJ2-5
d_call: NA
v_call: TRBV12-3/TRBV12-4
clone_size: many
cdr3_aa: CASSLLGRYTQYF
cdr3_nt: TGTGCCAGCAGTTTGTTGGGTCGGTACACCCAGTACTTC

j_call: TRBJ1-1
d_call: NA
v_call: TRBV5-8
clone_size: few
cdr3_aa: CASSQPSQMNTEAFF
cdr3_nt: TGTGCCAGCAGCCAACCAAGCCAGATGAACACTGAAGCTTTCTTT

j_call: TRBJ2-5
d_call: NA
v_call: TRBV2
clone_size: many
cdr3_aa: CASSEMETQYF
cdr3_nt: TGTGCCAGCAGTGAAATGGAGACCCAGTACTTC

j_call: TRBJ1-5
d_call: NA
v_call: TRBV6-1
clone_size: few
cdr3_aa: CASTKGGQPQHF
cdr3_nt: TGTGCCAGCACGAAGGGGGGTCAGCCCCAGCATTTT

j_call: TRBJ2-5
d_call: NA
v_call: TRBV18
clone_size: many
cdr3_aa: CASSPLRETQYF
cdr3_nt: TGTGCCAGCAGCCCACTACGGGAGACCCAGTACTTC

j_call: TRBJ2-6
d_call: NA
v_call: TRBV5-1
clone_size: many
cdr3_aa: CASGPRKGPLSGANVLTF
cdr3_nt: TGCGCCAGCGGCCCTAGGAAGGGTCCCCTCTCTGGGGCCAACGTCCTGACTTTC

j_call: TRBJ1-5
d_call: NA
v_call: TRBV6-2/TRBV6-3
clone_size: few
cdr3_aa: CASRQPVYGQPQHF
cdr3_nt: TGTGCCAGCAGACAACCCGTCTATGGACAGCCCCAGCATTTT

j_call: TRBJ1-5
d_call: TRBD1
v_call: TRBV19
clone_size: few
cdr3_aa: CASSPGGTGSYSNQPQHF
cdr3_nt: TGTGCCAGTAGTCCCGGAGGGACAGGATCGTATAGCAATCAGCCCCAGCATTTT

j_call: TRBJ2-3
d_call: TRBD2
v_call: TRBV6-6
clone_size: many
cdr3_aa: CASSYSRGGAGDTQYF
cdr3_nt: TGTGCCAGCAGTTACTCGCGGGGGGGAGCCGGAGATACGCAGTATTTT

j_call: TRBJ1-1
d_call: TRBD1
v_call: TRBV20-1
clone_size: NA
cdr3_aa: CSARITGVNTEAFF
cdr3_nt: TGCAGTGCTAGGATCACAGGGGTAAACACTGAAGCTTTCTTT

j_call: TRBJ2-5
d_call: TRBD2
v_call: TRBV7-8
clone_size: few
cdr3_aa: CASSGRLAGETQYF
cdr3_nt: TGTGCCAGCAGCGGAAGACTAGCTGGAGAGACCCAGTACTTC

j_call: TRBJ2-5
d_call: TRBD2
v_call: TRBV5-1
clone_size: many
cdr3_aa: CASSNQGGETQYF
cdr3_nt: TGCGCCAGCAGCAACCAGGGAGGGGAGACCCAGTACTTC

j_call: TRBJ2-1
d_call: TRBD1
v_call: TRBV3-1
clone_size: few
cdr3_aa: CASSLRTGPDEQFF
cdr3_nt: TGTGCCAGCAGCTTGCGGACAGGGCCAGATGAGCAGTTCTTC

j_call: TRBJ1-4
d_call: NA
v_call: TRBV9
clone_size: NA
cdr3_aa: CASSVGGGAANEKLFF
cdr3_nt: TGTGCCAGCAGCGTAGGAGGGGGGGCGGCTAATGAAAAACTGTTTTTT

j_call: TRBJ2-3
d_call: TRBD2
v_call: TRBV5-4
clone_size: NA
cdr3_aa: CASSGLVEDTQYF
cdr3_nt: TGTGCCAGCAGCGGACTAGTGGAAGATACGCAGTATTTT

j_call: TRBJ1-2
d_call: TRBD1
v_call: TRBV20-1
clone_size: few
cdr3_aa: CSARGGTAYGYTF
cdr3_nt: TGCAGTGCTAGAGGTGGGACAGCTTATGGCTACACCTTC

j_call: TRBJ2-1
d_call: TRBD2
v_call: TRBV5-4
clone_size: NA
cdr3_aa: CASSSGGALGNEQFF
cdr3_nt: TGTGCCAGCAGTAGCGGGGGGGCTTTGGGTAATGAGCAGTTCTTC

j_call: TRBJ2-3
d_call: NA
v_call: TRBV7-6
clone_size: few
cdr3_aa: CASSPVRAPPPNTQYF
cdr3_nt: TGTGCCAGCAGCCCCGTTCGGGCTCCTCCTCCCAATACGCAGTATTTT

j_call: TRBJ2-5
d_call: TRBD2
v_call: TRBV7-2
clone_size: NA
cdr3_aa: CASSPQRGGWETQYF
cdr3_nt: TGTGCCAGCAGCCCCCAGCGGGGGGGCTGGGAGACCCAGTACTTC